This T cell receptor beta chain was captured in a study of OX40 agonist ivuxolimab in advanced cancers. Profiled with immunoSEQ multiplex PCR; TCRdb holds only in-frame clones, not every one. The data hold roughly 8,400 clones, with about two thirds observed a single time. Germline CDR1 and CDR2: LGHNA and YNFKEQ. The V end lost 0 bases, the J end lost 14 bases, and 13 bases lay between the germline ends. The CDR3 has 12 residues. The receptor was derived from an adult with an advanced solid tumor such as melanoma, head and neck, liver or kidney cancer. Sample: CD4+ or CD8+ T cells sorted from blood, taken in a trial of the OX40 agonist ivuxolimab. The rearrangement links TRBV4-2 to TRBJ1-2; D is perhaps TRBD1 (6 bases). The DNA for the CDR3 is TGTGCCAGCAGCCAAGATACCCAGGGGTGTACCTTC. As protein: CASSQDTQGCTF.